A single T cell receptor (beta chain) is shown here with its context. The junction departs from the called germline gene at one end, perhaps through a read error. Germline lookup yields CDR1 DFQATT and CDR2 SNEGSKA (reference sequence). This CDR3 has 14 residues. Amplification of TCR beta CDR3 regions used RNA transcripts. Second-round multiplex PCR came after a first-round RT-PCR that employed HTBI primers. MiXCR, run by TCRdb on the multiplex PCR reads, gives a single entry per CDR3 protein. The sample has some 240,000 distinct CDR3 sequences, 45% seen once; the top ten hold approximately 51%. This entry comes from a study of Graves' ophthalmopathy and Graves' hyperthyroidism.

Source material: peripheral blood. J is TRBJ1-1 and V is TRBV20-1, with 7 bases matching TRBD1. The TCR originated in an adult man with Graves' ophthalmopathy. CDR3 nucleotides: TGCAGTGCTAGAGGGCGAGGGGGCAGGACTGAAGCCTTCTTT. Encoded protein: CSARGRGGRTEAFF.